This is a list of T cell receptor beta chains from one sample in a study of beta chain features in type 1 diabetes. The repertoire was sequenced with immunoSEQ multiplex PCR; TCRdb's copy has only in-frame clones and lacks some. Of approximately 29,000 clones in the sample, approximately 65% were seen once. The sequencing sample was made of Tregs from blood. The origin of the receptors is a woman in her 30s with type 1 diabetes. The CDR3 runs from the conserved cysteine through the conserved F or W. D genes are given only for firm matches. Some rows mark clone size as missing; the rest say once, few, many or name a class of expanded clone.

V gene	CDR3 length	clone size	D gene	J gene	CDR3 protein	CDR3 DNA
TRBV19	15	.	TRBD1	TRBJ1-3	CASRRTGASGNTIYF	TGTGCCAGTAGAAGGACAGGGGCCTCTGGAAACACCATATATTTT
TRBV5-1	16	.	.	TRBJ2-3	CASSLVTSASTDTQYF	TGCGCCAGCAGCTTGGTGACTAGTGCTAGCACAGATACGCAGTATTTT
TRBV2	15	.	TRBD2	TRBJ2-7	CASSDPAGVAYEQYF	TGTGCCAGCAGTGACCCAGCGGGAGTCGCCTACGAGCAGTACTTC
TRBV7-9	15	.	TRBD1	TRBJ2-5	CASRHGDRTQETQYF	TGTGCCAGCAGACATGGGGACAGGACCCAAGAGACCCAGTACTTC
TRBV7-3	14	.	.	TRBJ1-1	CASSGGGVGTEAFF	TGTGCCAGCAGCGGGGGGGGAGTTGGGACTGAAGCTTTCTTT
TRBV30	15	.	.	TRBJ2-7	CAWSSKMALLYEQYF	TGTGCCTGGAGTAGTAAGATGGCTCTCTTGTACGAGCAGTACTTC
TRBV29-1	13	few	TRBD1	TRBJ1-5	CSVGQGLGQPQHF	TGCAGCGTGGGACAGGGTTTGGGTCAGCCCCAGCATTTT
TRBV18	14	few	.	TRBJ1-6	CASSPLRDNSPLHF	TGTGCCAGCTCACCACTCAGGGATAATTCACCCCTCCACTTT
TRBV5-1	16	.	TRBD2	TRBJ2-3	CASSLRLAGGRDTQYF	TGCGCCAGCAGCCTACGACTAGCGGGAGGTAGGGATACGCAGTATTTT
TRBV5-1	15	few	TRBD2	TRBJ2-1	CASKGSTSGYNEQFF	TGCGCCAGCAAGGGTTCGACTAGCGGATACAATGAGCAGTTCTTC
TRBV9	14	once	TRBD2	TRBJ2-2	CASTSGSPTGELFF	TGTGCCTCGACTAGCGGGAGTCCGACCGGGGAGCTGTTTTTT
TRBV10-3	15	.	TRBD2	TRBJ2-1	CAISGTSGSYNEQFF	TGTGCCATCAGTGGTACTAGCGGATCCTACAATGAGCAGTTCTTC
TRBV7-7	16	.	TRBD2	TRBJ2-7	CASSPRLAGVVHEQYF	TGTGCTAGCAGCCCCCGGCTAGCGGGAGTGGTCCACGAGCAGTACTTC
TRBV10-3	16	.	TRBD1	TRBJ2-3	CAISESRTGVADTQYF	TGTGCCATCAGTGAGTCTCGGACAGGGGTTGCAGATACGCAGTATTTT
TRBV6-6	15	.	.	TRBJ2-1	CASSYASETYNEQFF	TGTGCCAGCAGTTACGCATCGGAGACGTACAATGAGCAGTTCTTC
TRBV30	11	.	TRBD1	TRBJ1-2	CAWSGGEGYTF	TGTGCCTGGTCAGGGGGCGAAGGCTACACCTTC
TRBV29-1	13	few	.	TRBJ2-7	CSVGQGPSYEQYF	TGCAGCGTGGGCCAGGGCCCCTCCTACGAGCAGTACTTC
TRBV11-2	15	.	TRBD2	TRBJ2-4	CASSFNSGAGNIQYF	TGTGCCAGCAGCTTTAATAGCGGGGCGGGAAACATTCAGTACTTC
TRBV12-5	13	.	TRBD2	TRBJ2-1	CASGLSSGNEQFF	TGTGCTAGTGGTTTGTCTAGCGGAAATGAGCAGTTCTTC
TRBV11-2	18	few	TRBD2	TRBJ2-5	CASSVGGLAGGLGETQYF	TGTGCCAGCAGCGTAGGGGGACTAGCGGGAGGGCTCGGGGAGACCCAGTACTTC
TRBV15	15	.	.	TRBJ1-3	CATSRGSPSGNTIYF	TGTGCCACCAGCCGCGGGTCTCCCTCTGGAAACACCATATATTTT
TRBV11-2	14	.	TRBD1	TRBJ2-5	CASSGQGAPGAQYF	TGTGCCAGCAGCGGACAGGGGGCGCCCGGGGCCCAGTACTTC
TRBV6-6	14	.	.	TRBJ1-6	CASSSGKSNSPLHF	TGTGCCAGCAGTTCCGGGAAGTCAAATTCACCCCTCCACTTT
TRBV11-2	11	few	.	TRBJ2-3	CASSQTDTQYF	TGTGCCAGCAGCCAAACAGATACGCAGTATTTT
TRBV5-1	14	.	TRBD1	TRBJ2-1	CASNNRGTYNEQFF	TGCGCCAGCAATAACAGGGGTACCTACAATGAGCAGTTCTTC
TRBV5-1	14	.	.	TRBJ2-1	CASSLDGFYNEQFF	TGCGCCAGCAGCTTGGACGGGTTTTACAATGAGCAGTTCTTC
TRBV19	13	.	TRBD1	TRBJ1-1	CASRPTGRTEAFF	TGTGCCAGTAGGCCGACAGGGAGAACTGAAGCTTTCTTT
TRBV7-9	16	.	.	TRBJ1-2	CASSLATAWGREGYTF	TGTGCCAGCAGCTTAGCCACAGCATGGGGCAGAGAAGGCTACACCTTC
TRBV19	14	.	.	TRBJ2-1	CASSPLAPYNEQFF	TGTGCCAGTAGTCCTCTAGCCCCCTACAATGAGCAGTTCTTC
TRBV28	15	few	TRBD2	TRBJ2-6	CASSLGGAGANVLTF	TGTGCCAGCAGTTTGGGAGGGGCTGGGGCCAACGTCCTGACTTTC
TRBV11-2	15	.	.	TRBJ1-1	CASSPRGTTNTEAFF	TGTGCCAGCAGCCCCAGGGGTACGACGAACACTGAAGCTTTCTTT
TRBV7-2	15	.	.	TRBJ1-3	CASSLKYGGGNTIYF	TGTGCCAGCAGCTTAAAATACGGGGGAGGAAACACCATATATTTT
TRBV28	15	.	TRBD1	TRBJ1-4	CASSFERGRWEKLFF	TGTGCCAGCAGTTTCGAAAGGGGGCGCTGGGAAAAACTGTTTTTT
TRBV5-1	15	few	TRBD1	TRBJ2-7	CASSLGQGETYEQYF	TGCGCCAGCAGCTTGGGACAGGGGGAAACCTACGAGCAGTACTTC
TRBV6-5	11	.	.	TRBJ2-1	CASTLFNEQFF	TGTGCCAGCACTCTCTTCAATGAGCAGTTCTTC
TRBV7-6	18	medium-sized	.	TRBJ1-3	CASSARGIRQDTGNTIYF	TGTGCCAGCAGCGCTAGGGGGATTAGACAGGACACTGGAAACACCATATATTTT
TRBV19	13	few	.	TRBJ2-6	CASRQSAANVLTF	TGTGCCAGTAGGCAGTCTGCGGCCAACGTCCTGACTTTC
TRBV28	15	.	.	TRBJ1-1	CASSLVDSHNTEAFF	TGTGCCAGCAGTTTAGTTGACAGTCATAACACTGAAGCTTTCTTT
TRBV5-1	14	.	TRBD1	TRBJ1-5	CASSETTGRQPQHF	TGCGCCAGCAGCGAAACGACAGGGCGACAGCCCCAGCATTTT
TRBV20-1	11	.	.	TRBJ1-1	CSTGQGPRAFF	TGCAGTACGGGTCAAGGCCCTCGGGCTTTCTTT
TRBV27	15	.	TRBD2	TRBJ2-3	CASRRASGITDTQYF	TGTGCCAGCAGAAGGGCTAGCGGGATCACAGATACGCAGTATTTT
TRBV7-8	18	.	TRBD1	TRBJ2-3	CASSSIPDRGFSTDTQYF	TGTGCCAGCAGCTCCATCCCTGACAGGGGCTTTAGCACAGATACGCAGTATTTT
TRBV19	15	.	TRBD1	TRBJ2-7	CASSTSGTGSYEQYF	TGTGCCAGTAGTACATCCGGGACAGGATCCTACGAGCAGTACTTC
TRBV7-9	15	.	TRBD2	TRBJ2-1	CASSASGNLLNEQFF	TGTGCCAGCAGCGCTAGCGGGAACCTCCTCAATGAGCAGTTCTTC
TRBV5-4	14	.	.	TRBJ2-3	CASIPGPVTDTQYF	TGTGCCAGCATACCGGGTCCTGTCACAGATACGCAGTATTTT
TRBV2	13	.	.	TRBJ1-2	CASSVEGDYGYTF	TGTGCCAGCAGTGTTGAAGGGGACTATGGCTACACCTTC
TRBV5-4	17	.	TRBD2	TRBJ2-2	CASSFPYGGSPVRELFF	TGTGCCAGCAGCTTTCCCTATGGCGGGAGTCCAGTGAGGGAGCTGTTTTTT
TRBV6-5	13	.	.	TRBJ1-1	CASSYSGGTEAFF	TGTGCCAGCAGTTACTCGGGGGGCACTGAAGCTTTCTTT
TRBV7-6	15	.	TRBD1	TRBJ2-7	CASSLETGGGYEQYF	TGTGCCAGCAGCTTAGAGACAGGGGGGGGCTACGAGCAGTACTTC
TRBV6-5	14	few	TRBD2	TRBJ2-7	CASSFSGDLYEQYF	TGTGCCAGCAGTTTTAGCGGGGACCTCTACGAGCAGTACTTC
TRBV7-3	16	few	.	TRBJ2-1	CASSLFRSTTYNEQFF	TGTGCCAGCAGCTTATTTCGGTCCACCACCTACAATGAGCAGTTCTTC
TRBV5-1	15	.	.	TRBJ1-2	CASQPGTPSGYGYTF	TGCGCCAGCCAGCCCGGGACACCGAGCGGCTATGGCTACACCTTC
TRBV4-1	17	.	TRBD2	TRBJ2-7	CASSQDTDSGNPREQYF	TGCGCCAGCAGCCAAGATACTGATAGCGGGAACCCTAGGGAGCAGTACTTC
TRBV7-2	15	.	.	TRBJ2-1	CASSLVSGPYNEQFF	TGTGCCAGCAGCTTAGTGTCAGGGCCCTACAATGAGCAGTTCTTC
TRBV15	14	.	TRBD1	TRBJ2-1	CATSVTGGAIGQFF	TGTGCCACCAGCGTAACAGGGGGCGCAATCGGTCAGTTCTTC
TRBV18	14	.	TRBD1	TRBJ1-1	CASSQGQMNTEAFF	TGTGCCAGCTCACAGGGACAGATGAACACTGAAGCTTTCTTT
TRBV5-1	13	.	.	TRBJ2-7	CASSLTSSYEQYF	TGCGCCAGCAGCCTCACAAGCTCCTACGAGCAGTACTTC
TRBV27	13	.	.	TRBJ1-2	CASSPGFVGGYTF	TGTGCCAGCAGTCCAGGGTTCGTCGGGGGCTACACCTTC
TRBV5-1	14	.	TRBD1	TRBJ1-1	CASSFGQGRTEAFF	TGCGCCAGCAGCTTTGGACAGGGTAGAACTGAAGCTTTCTTT
TRBV4-2	14	.	.	TRBJ1-3	CASSQTGLGNTIYF	TGTGCCAGCAGCCAAACAGGGCTGGGAAACACCATATATTTT